This TCR beta chain was captured in a study of shared clonotypes between healthy human individuals. V was clipped by 3 bases and J by 9 bases; unmatched bases: 1. Germline lookup yields CDR1 MNHEY and CDR2 SMNVEV (reference sequence). This CDR3 comprises 12 residues. Selected positively for CCR7 and CD45RO-negative, naive CD8 cells excluded terminally differentiated effector memory CD45RA+ cells. Study-wide results and limits: Among non-shared clonotypes, generation probabilities were lower than among those shared by all four donors.

The authors loaded around 200 ng DNA, 28,000 or so T cell genomes, into sorted-subset replicate PCRs. Measured with immunoSEQ multiplex PCR; TCRdb has only the in-frame clones, and not every one. The data hold some 2,100,000 clones, with about 92% observed a single time. This clone occurred once. Its antigen remains unknown. The specimen sequenced was naive CD8+ T cells from PBMCs. This rearrangement joins TRBV27 to TRBJ2-1, with 8 bases lining up with TRBD1. The receptor's source is a man between 18 and 35 years old in good health. Some clones in this sample may be carry-over from other donors' samples. For the CDR3, the DNA is TGTGCCAGCAGTTTCGACAGGGGTGAGCAGTTCTTC. Translating it yields CASSFDRGEQFF.